This TCR beta chain was sequenced during a study of shared clonotypes between healthy human individuals. Study-level information: Donor ages ranged 18 to 49 years: a couple of women, a few men. Whole-study findings and limits: Relative to memory subsets, naive subsets generally showed larger estimated richness. Even with large depth, rarefaction showed that sorted-subset sequencing was incomplete.

Method: immunoSEQ multiplex PCR; TCRdb's copy keeps in-frame clones and lacks some. The sample consists of about 2 million clones, over 85% of them appearing once. Naive CD8 cells, CD45RO-negative and positively selected for CCR7, excluded terminally differentiated effector memory CD45RA+ cells. Only Caucasian adults living in Nashville, Tennessee made up the donor group. Notes on this clone: Its specificity is unknown.

V lost 6 bases to trimming and J lost 3 bases, with 13 bases between them. The CDR3 consists of 14 residues. Germline loops: CDR1 MDHEN, CDR2 SYDVKM. The receptor's source is a man aged 18 to 29 in good health. Sample: naive CD8+ T cells sorted from blood. This chain uses TRBV28 with TRBJ2-3; no clear D gene. For the CDR3, the DNA is TGTGCCAGCAGGTCGGGTGTGGGTACAGATACGCAGTATTTT. It specifies CASRSGVGTDTQYF.